Presented here are 32 T cell receptor beta chains from one specimen sequenced in a study of Graves' ophthalmopathy and Graves' hyperthyroidism. RNA transcripts yielded amplified TCR beta CDR3 regions. The authors performed first-round RT-PCR with HTBI primers and then a second-round multiplex PCR. MiXCR, run by TCRdb on the multiplex PCR reads, gives a single entry per CDR3 protein. The table records some 360,000 distinct CDR3 sequences, approximately 17% of them present only once. The source material was peripheral blood. The receptors derive from an adult woman with stable Graves' hyperthyroidism.

This clonotype has only a few counts. This chain joins TRBV24-1 and TRBJ2-3; D uncertain. Looked up from germline, CDR1 is KGHDR and CDR2 is SFDVKD. Trimming took 3 bases from V and 6 from J, leaving 12 bases between them. The CDR3 spans 14 residues. Here the CDR3 reads CATSDPTETDTQYF. In nucleotides, the CDR3 is TGTGCCACCAGTGATCCGACCGAAACCGATACGCAGTATTTT.

This clonotype was seen repeatedly, ten times or more. The chain is built from TRBV28 and TRBJ2-7, with D maybe TRBD2 (6 bases). Trimming pared 1 base from V and 7 bases from J, leaving 20 bases between. Germline CDR1 MDHEN, CDR2 SYDVKM. The CDR3 runs 16 residues. In nucleotides, the CDR3 is TGTGCCAGCAGTTTATTTAAGGACTACCCGATTAAGGAGCAGTACTTC. Protein product: CASSLFKDYPIKEQYF.

This clonotype has at least ten counts. The genes are TRBV10-3 and TRBJ2-5, with TRBD1 as a possible D gene (6 bases). V lost 5 bases, J lost 4 bases, and 14 bases lay in between. Germline V gives CDR1 ENHRY, CDR2 SYGVKD. The CDR3 extends over 14 amino acids. CDR3 bases: TGTGCCATCAGTAAACAGGGCGAGGGAGAGACCCAGTACTTC. Its translation: CAISKQGEGETQYF.

In its sample, this clonotype was seen a few times. This chain connects TRBV7-3 to TRBJ2-7; D perhaps matches TRBD1 (5 bases). Germline loops: CDR1 SGHTA, CDR2 FQGTGA. The length of the CDR3 is 16 residues. V was clipped by 2 bases and J by 0 bases, with 14 bases between them. This CDR3 reads CASSLLGASSSYEQYF. As DNA, the CDR3 is TGTGCCAGCAGCTTACTAGGGGCCTCGAGCTCCTACGAGCAGTACTTC.

This clonotype was seen at least ten times. The rearrangement links TRBV19 to TRBJ1-2; TRBD1 matches at 9 bases. Germline values: CDR1 LNHDA, CDR2 SQIVND (reference sequence). Unmatched junction bases numbered 3, after V lost 6 bases and J lost 7 bases. This CDR3 spans 12 amino acids. CDR3 nucleotides: TGTGCCAGTAGACAGGGGGCTCGTGGCTACACCTTC. Translation: CASRQGARGYTF.

Details on this clonotype: The CDR3 does not close with the conserved phenylalanine or tryptophan, likely indicating a read error. The V call is TRBV19, the J call TRBJ1-5, with 8 bases fitting TRBD1. V was pared by 8 bases and J by 4 bases, with 4 bases of the junction left unmatched. The CDR3 covers 13 residues. Germline V lookup: CDR1 LNHDA, CDR2 SQIVND (reference sequence). CDR3 nucleotide sequence: TGTGCCAGTTCGGACAGGGTAAATCAGCCCCAGCATGTT. It is translated as CASSDRVNQPQHV.

This clonotype was seen at least ten times. The V gene is TRBV3-1, the J gene TRBJ1-5; D is unclear. The CDR3 covers 14 residues. Trimming took off 3 bases at V and 1 base at J, with 7 bases between the two ends. Germline loops: CDR1 LGHDT, CDR2 YNNKEL (reference sequence). DNA for the CDR3: TGTGCCAGCAGCCAGCTTATGAGCAATCAGCCCCAGCATTTT. It is translated as CASSQLMSNQPQHF.

In its sample, this clonotype was seen many times. V and J are TRBV28 and TRBJ2-6; D is undetermined. This CDR3 is 16 amino acids long. V lost 0 bases to trimming and J lost 0 bases, with 6 bases between them. Germline V CDR1 and CDR2: MDHEN, SYDVKM. The CDR3 sequence is CASSLWSSSGANVLTF. The CDR3 DNA reads TGTGCCAGCAGTTTATGGAGTTCCTCTGGGGCCAACGTCCTGACTTTC.

This chain uses TRBV12-3 or TRBV12-4 with TRBJ1-2, with 10 bases aligning to TRBD1. The CDR3 totals 14 residues. The V segment lost 6 bases and the J segment 6 bases; nucleotides outside the gene matches: 7. CDR3 nucleotide sequence: TGTGCCAGCAGAAAAGGGGACAGGGGCAATGGCTACACCTTC. Translating gives CASRKGDRGNGYTF.

This clonotype was seen repeatedly, ten times or more. The rearrangement joins TRBV9 to TRBJ2-2; D is perhaps TRBD2 (6 bases). CDR3 length equals 16 residues. Germline-derived CDR1 and CDR2 are SGDLS and YYNGEE. V was clipped by 3 bases and J by 0 bases, with 12 bases between them. CDR3 residues: CASSATGTPNTGELFF. The CDR3 DNA is TGTGCCAGCAGCGCCACCGGGACTCCGAACACCGGGGAGCTGTTTTTT.

For this clonotype: It may be a read error: a sequence one base away is much more abundant. The chain links TRBV19 to TRBJ1-2; no reliable D call. There are 14 residues in the CDR3. Germline V gene data show CDR1 as LNHDA and CDR2 as SQIVND (reference sequence). The chain's CDR3 is CASSRTTGNCGYTF. The CDR3, as DNA: TGTGCCAGTAGTCGCACCACCGGGAACTGTGGCTACACCTTC.

There are many counts of this clonotype. The rearrangement uses TRBV5-1 and TRBJ1-1; D gene unclear. The V gene lost 0 bases and the J gene lost 3 bases, with 9 bases spanning the gap. From germline, CDR1 is SGHRS and CDR2 YFSETQ. The CDR3 has 14 residues. The CDR3 region is CASSLGSAYTEAFF. DNA for the CDR3: TGCGCCAGCAGCTTGGGGTCCGCTTACACTGAAGCTTTCTTT.

There are many counts of this clonotype. This chain uses TRBV6-1 with TRBJ2-7; D may be TRBD2 (5 bases). CDR3 length equals 14 residues. The germline V and J ends were trimmed by 5 bases and 5 bases, with 16 bases remaining between them. The germline CDR1 and CDR2 sequences are MNHNS and SASEGT. In DNA form, the CDR3 reads TGTGCCAGCAGTCCGTCGAGGGAGTGGCACGAGCAGTACTTC. This gives the protein CASSPSREWHEQYF.

This clonotype was recorded at least ten times. This chain links TRBV6-5 with TRBJ1-1, with 7 bases identical to TRBD1. Losses at the gene ends were 6 bases for V and 5 bases for J; bases not matched to a gene: 12. This CDR3 is 15 amino acids long. CDR1 is MNHEY and CDR2 is SVGAGI in the germline V gene. The CDR3 loop reads CASRPTQGRVTEAFF. CDR3 DNA: TGTGCCAGCAGGCCCACACAGGGGAGGGTAACTGAAGCTTTCTTT.

This clonotype was observed many times. The chain carries TRBV6-2 or TRBV6-3 and TRBJ2-7; 7 bases fit TRBD2. The CDR3 length is 13 residues. J was trimmed by 4 bases and V by 6 bases; bases with no gene match: 6. CDR1 is MNHEY, CDR2 SVGEGT, per germline. The CDR3 coding sequence is TGTGCCAGCAGCCGCGGGGGAACGTACGAGCAGTACTTC. Its protein product is CASSRGGTYEQYF.

This clonotype was counted many times. The chain has TRBV30 and TRBJ2-7; possibly TRBD1 or TRBD2 for D (5 bases each). Per the germline V gene, CDR1 is GTSNPN and CDR2 is SVGIG (reference sequence). CDR3 length equals 14 residues. The V end was cut by 0 bases, the J end by 2 bases, with 11 bases between. CDR3 coding DNA: TGTGCCTGGAGTGTTGGGACCTTTCCCTACGAGCAGTACTTC. Protein: CAWSVGTFPYEQYF.

Many counts were recorded for this clonotype. The J gene is TRBJ2-2, the V gene TRBV6-2 or TRBV6-3; maybe TRBD2 (6 bases). The V gene lost 2 bases and the J gene lost 5 bases, with 15 bases spanning the gap. Germline V gene data show CDR1 as MNHEY and CDR2 as SVGEGT. This CDR3 comprises 16 residues. The CDR3 DNA sequence: TGTGCCAGCAGTTACACCCGGGACTCTGAAACCGGGGAGCTGTTTTTT. This translates into CASSYTRDSETGELFF.

This clonotype was counted at least ten times. The V call is TRBV20-1, the J call TRBJ1-6, with D uncertain. This CDR3 spans 15 amino acids. The ends were cut back, 0 bases at V and 8 bases at J, with 14 bases in the middle. Germline CDR1 and CDR2: DFQATT and SNEGSKA (reference sequence). The CDR3 loop reads CSARDLRGDDSPLHF. The CDR3 DNA reads as TGCAGTGCTAGAGATTTGCGGGGTGACGATTCACCCCTCCACTTT.

There are many counts of this clonotype. The rearrangement joins TRBV28 to TRBJ2-7, with D maybe TRBD2 (6 bases). This CDR3 has 14 residues. V was pared by 7 bases and J by 3 bases, with 16 bases between. In germline, CDR1 is MDHEN, CDR2 SYDVKM. The CDR3 is CASNSDGGVYEQYF. DNA for the CDR3: TGTGCCAGCAATTCTGACGGGGGAGTCTACGAGCAGTACTTC.

The gene calls are TRBV12-5 and TRBJ2-5; D not resolved. The V end lost 2 bases, the J end lost 5 bases, and 6 bases lay between the germline ends. The germline gives CDR1 LGHNT, CDR2 FRNRAP. The length of the CDR3 is 12 residues. This CDR3 is CASGLLGETQYF. CDR3 sequence (DNA): TGTGCTAGTGGTTTGTTGGGGGAGACCCAGTACTTC.

Here the CDR3 reads CASSFSGGGGYTF. The DNA for the CDR3 is TGTGCCAGCAGCTTTTCAGGGGGCGGTGGCTACACCTTC. The V and J genes are TRBV7-2 and TRBJ1-2; 8 positions agree with TRBD1. CDR1 is SGHTA and CDR2 is FQGNSA in the germline V gene. V gave up 3 bases and J gave up 7 bases; unmatched junction bases: 4. CDR3 length: 13 residues.

This sequence joins TRBV20-1 and TRBJ2-7; the match to TRBD1 covers 9 bases. V dropped 0 bases and J dropped 1; count of bases not matched to a gene: 4. The length of the CDR3 is 15 residues. Germline loops: CDR1 DFQATT, CDR2 SNEGSKA (reference sequence). This CDR3 reads CSARDVTGGSYEQYF. The CDR3 DNA is TGCAGTGCTAGAGATGTGACAGGGGGTTCCTACGAGCAGTACTTC.

There are a few counts of this clonotype. The conserved closing phenylalanine or tryptophan is absent in this CDR3, likely reflecting a read error. CDR3 loop: CASRAGTSGSYEQYS. The CDR3 DNA reads TGTGCCAGCAGGGCCGGGACTAGCGGCTCCTACGAGCAGTACTCC. The chain recombines TRBV2 with TRBJ2-7, with 11 bases matching TRBD2. Germline V lookup: CDR1 SNHLY, CDR2 FYNNEI. The trim removed 6 bases at V and 0 bases at J, leaving 4 bases unmatched. The CDR3 runs 15 residues.

This clonotype was seen ten or more times. One end of the junction varies from germline; a read error may be responsible. The CDR3 sequence is CASSPGTGPWGYAF. CDR3 DNA sequence: TGTGCCAGCAGCCCCGGGACAGGCCCTTGGGGCTACGCCTTC. This chain uses TRBV6-2 or TRBV6-3 with TRBJ1-2; TRBD1 agrees at 8 bases. CDR1 and CDR2 from the germline V gene are MNHEY and SVGEGT. This CDR3 region has 14 residues.

This clonotype came up many times. V and J are TRBV12-3 or TRBV12-4 and TRBJ2-5; D may be TRBD1 (7 bases). There are 12 residues in the CDR3. The V and J ends lost 8 bases and 4 bases respectively, with 11 bases between them. The CDR3, as DNA: TGTGCCAGCGGGCAGGGGGGAGAGACCCAGTACTTC. It is translated as CASGQGGETQYF.

This clonotype was counted ten times or more. This rearrangement joins TRBV6-6 to TRBJ1-1; 7 positions match TRBD1. J lost 9 bases, V lost 6 bases, and 10 bases had no gene match. The germline V gene has CDR1 MNHNY and CDR2 SVGAGI (reference sequence). The CDR3 has 13 residues. CDR3 residues: CASSPDAGGQAFF. CDR3 nucleotides: TGTGCCAGCAGCCCGGACGCAGGGGGACAAGCTTTCTTT.

Many counts were recorded for this clonotype. The V gene is TRBV19, the J gene TRBJ2-2; the D gene is possibly TRBD2 (5 bases). CDR1 is LNHDA, CDR2 SQIVND, per germline (reference sequence). The CDR3 is made up of 14 amino acids. Trimming removed 3 bases at V and 6 bases at J, with 11 bases between. The CDR3 is CASSMWAGAGELFF. The CDR3 DNA reads as TGTGCCAGTAGTATGTGGGCGGGCGCCGGGGAGCTGTTTTTT.

This clonotype was picked up many times. V and J are TRBV29-1 and TRBJ2-5; TRBD1 matches at 9 bases. V was pared by 2 bases and J by 2 bases, with 3 bases of the junction left unmatched. Germline CDR1 SQVTM, CDR2 ANQGSEA. The CDR3 loop spans 14 amino acids. This chain's CDR3 is CSVELGQGQETQYF. CDR3 sequence (DNA): TGCAGCGTTGAATTGGGACAGGGACAAGAGACCCAGTACTTC.

This clonotype showed up many times. The CDR3 region is CASSSSNSGYEQYF. The DNA for the CDR3 is TGTGCCAGCAGTTCTAGCAATTCTGGGTACGAGCAGTACTTC. V and J are TRBV12-3 or TRBV12-4 and TRBJ2-7; TRBD2 is a possible D gene (5 bases). The CDR3 consists of 14 residues. V was shortened by 4 bases and J by 4 bases, with 14 bases between the two germline ends.

CDR3 amino acids: CASSQGSDQPQHF. For the CDR3, the DNA is TGCGCCAGCAGCCAAGGGTCAGATCAGCCCCAGCATTTT. The chain is built from TRBV4-1 and TRBJ1-5; D is uncertain. The CDR3 spans 13 residues. Trimming left V 1 base short and J 5 bases short, with 6 bases between. Germline assignment: CDR1 MGHRA and CDR2 YSYEKL.

Turning to this clonotype: Likely a read error: the CDR3 ends without its conserved phenylalanine or tryptophan. The chain carries TRBV28 and TRBJ2-7; D is ambiguous. Trimming stripped 9 bases from V and 3 bases from J, with 12 bases between. The CDR3 contains 12 residues. CDR1 and CDR2 (germline): MDHEN, SYDVKM. Written as DNA, the CDR3 is TGTGCCAGTAGGCTTTTAGGCTACGAGCAGTACTAC. Protein sequence: CASRLLGYEQYY.

The rearrangement uses TRBV6-2 or TRBV6-3 and TRBJ2-1; D call uncertain. This CDR3 contains 14 residues. The V gene's germline CDR1 is MNHEY and CDR2 SVGEGT. The V end lost 4 bases, the J end lost 4 bases, and 11 bases lay between the germline ends. The CDR3 DNA follows: TGTGCCAGCAGTTCAGCGAACCATTACAATGAGCAGTTCTTC. It codes for CASSSANHYNEQFF.